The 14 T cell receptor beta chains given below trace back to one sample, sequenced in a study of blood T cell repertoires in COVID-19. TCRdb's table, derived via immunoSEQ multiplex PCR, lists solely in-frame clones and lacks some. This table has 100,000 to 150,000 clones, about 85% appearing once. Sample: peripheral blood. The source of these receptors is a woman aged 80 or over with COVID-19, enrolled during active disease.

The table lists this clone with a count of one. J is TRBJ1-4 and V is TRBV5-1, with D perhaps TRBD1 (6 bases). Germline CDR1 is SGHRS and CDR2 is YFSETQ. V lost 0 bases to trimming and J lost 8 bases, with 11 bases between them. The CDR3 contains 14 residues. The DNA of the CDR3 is TGCGCCAGCAGCTTGGGAGGGGGTCAGGAAAAACTGTTTTTT. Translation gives CASSLGGGQEKLFF.

The DNA for the CDR3 is TGTGCCAGCTCTCCTTCGGCTAGCGGGGATGGGGACATTCAGTACTTC. It is translated as CASSPSASGDGDIQYF. The chain uses TRBV18 and TRBJ2-4; 9 bases agree with TRBD2. The V gene's germline CDR1 is KGHSH and CDR2 LQKENI. J was trimmed by 8 bases and V by 6 bases; bases with no gene match: 14. The CDR3 consists of 16 residues.

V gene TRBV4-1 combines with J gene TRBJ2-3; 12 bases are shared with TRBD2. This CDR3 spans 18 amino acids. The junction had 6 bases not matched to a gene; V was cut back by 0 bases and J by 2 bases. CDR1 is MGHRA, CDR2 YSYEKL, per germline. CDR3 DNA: TGCGCCAGCAGCCAAGACACGGGACTAGCGGGCCTCACAGATACGCAGTATTTT. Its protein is CASSQDTGLAGLTDTQYF.

The DNA for the CDR3 is TGTGCCAGCCACTCCGGGGGAGCCTACGAGCAGTACTTC. This translates into CASHSGGAYEQYF. The V and J genes are TRBV28 and TRBJ2-7; possible D gene TRBD2, 6 bases. Per the germline V gene, CDR1 is MDHEN and CDR2 is SYDVKM. This CDR3 comprises 13 residues. Trimming pared 8 bases from V and 2 bases from J, leaving 13 bases between.

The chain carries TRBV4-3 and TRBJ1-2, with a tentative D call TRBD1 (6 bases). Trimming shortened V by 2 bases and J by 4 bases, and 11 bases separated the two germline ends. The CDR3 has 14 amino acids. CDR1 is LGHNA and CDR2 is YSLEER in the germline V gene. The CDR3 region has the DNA TGCGCCAGCAGCCAAACGACAGGTATCTATGGCTACACCTTC. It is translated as CASSQTTGIYGYTF.

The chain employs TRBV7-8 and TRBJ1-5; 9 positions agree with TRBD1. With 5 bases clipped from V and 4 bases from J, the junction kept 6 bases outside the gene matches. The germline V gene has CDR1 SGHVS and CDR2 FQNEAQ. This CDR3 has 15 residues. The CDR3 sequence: CASSRDRAKNQPQHF. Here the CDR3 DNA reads TGTGCCAGCAGCAGGGACAGGGCGAAGAATCAGCCCCAGCATTTT.

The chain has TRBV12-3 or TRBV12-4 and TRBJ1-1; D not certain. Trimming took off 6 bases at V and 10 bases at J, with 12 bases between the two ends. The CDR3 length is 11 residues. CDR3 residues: CASRAFSLAFF. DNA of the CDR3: TGTGCCAGCAGGGCATTTTCGCTAGCTTTCTTT.

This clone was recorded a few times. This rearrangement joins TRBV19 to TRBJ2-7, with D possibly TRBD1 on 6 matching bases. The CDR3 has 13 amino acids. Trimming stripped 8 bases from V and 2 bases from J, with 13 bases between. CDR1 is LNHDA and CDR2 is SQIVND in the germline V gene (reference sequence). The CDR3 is CASSQQGTYEQYF. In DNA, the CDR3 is TGTGCCAGTTCTCAACAGGGAACCTACGAGCAGTACTTC.

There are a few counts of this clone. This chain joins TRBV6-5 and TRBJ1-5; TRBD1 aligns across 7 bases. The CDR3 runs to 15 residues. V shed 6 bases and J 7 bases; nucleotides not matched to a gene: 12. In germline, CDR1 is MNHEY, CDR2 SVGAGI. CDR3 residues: CASRPTGTANQPQHF. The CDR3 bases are TGTGCCAGCAGGCCCACCGGGACAGCAAACCAGCCCCAGCATTTT.

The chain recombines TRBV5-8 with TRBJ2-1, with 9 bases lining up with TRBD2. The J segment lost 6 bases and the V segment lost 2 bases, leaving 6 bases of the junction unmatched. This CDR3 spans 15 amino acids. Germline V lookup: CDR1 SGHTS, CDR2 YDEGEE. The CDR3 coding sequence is TGTGCCAGCAGCTTACCGGGACTAGCAGGCAATGAGCAGTTCTTC. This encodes CASSLPGLAGNEQFF.

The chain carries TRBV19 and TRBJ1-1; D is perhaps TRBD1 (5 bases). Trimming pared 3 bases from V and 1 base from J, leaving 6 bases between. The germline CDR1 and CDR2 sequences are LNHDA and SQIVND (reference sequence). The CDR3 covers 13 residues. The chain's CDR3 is CASSIRGNTEAFF. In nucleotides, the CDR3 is TGTGCCAGTAGTATTAGGGGGAACACTGAAGCTTTCTTT.

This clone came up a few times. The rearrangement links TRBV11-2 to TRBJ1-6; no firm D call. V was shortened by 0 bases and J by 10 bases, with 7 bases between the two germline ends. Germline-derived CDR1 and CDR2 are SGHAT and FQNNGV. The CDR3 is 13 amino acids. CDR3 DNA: TGTGCCAGCAGCTTAGATCCCCAGTCACCCCTCCACTTT. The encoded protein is CASSLDPQSPLHF.

The CDR3 sequence: CASRTGENSPLHF. The CDR3 coding sequence is TGCGCCAGCCGAACAGGGGAGAATTCACCCCTCCACTTT. This rearrangement joins TRBV5-1 to TRBJ1-6, with 7 positions matching TRBD1. This CDR3 has 13 residues. The trim removed 7 bases at V and 7 bases at J, leaving 5 bases unmatched. The V gene's germline CDR1 is SGHRS and CDR2 YFSETQ. Filled out from reference TRBV5-1 and TRBJ1-6, the complete variable domain reads KAGVTQTPRYLIKTRGQQVTLSCSPISGHRSVSWYQQTPGQGLQFLFEYFSETQRNKGNFPGRFSGRQFSNSRSEMNVSTLELGDSALYLCASRTGENSPLHFGNGTRLTVT.

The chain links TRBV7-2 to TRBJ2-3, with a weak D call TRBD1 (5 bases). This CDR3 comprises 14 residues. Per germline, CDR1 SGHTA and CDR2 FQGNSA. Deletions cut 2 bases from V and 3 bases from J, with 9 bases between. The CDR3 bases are TGTGCCAGCAGCTTATGGGGCAATACAGATACGCAGTATTTT. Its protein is CASSLWGNTDTQYF.